The subject of this entry is one TCR beta chain. The antigen is undetermined. This CDR3 is built from 15 residues. The J segment lost 5 bases and the V segment lost 5 bases, leaving 11 bases of the junction unmatched. In germline, CDR1 is SEHNR, CDR2 FQNEAQ (reference sequence). This entry is derived from a study of graft-versus-host responses after intestinal transplantation. Study information: Recipients underwent multivisceral, liver-intestinal, or isolated intestinal transplants. Every one of the recipients received anti-thymocyte globulin induction and afterwards took tacrolimus and steroids for about 3 years.

Method: immunoSEQ multiplex PCR; TCRdb's copy keeps in-frame clones and lacks some. The data hold 96,000 or so clones, with about 93% observed a single time. V gene TRBV7-9 combines with J gene TRBJ1-2; 7 bases fit TRBD1. The sample consisted of unstimulated CD4+ T cells sorted from spleen or lymph node cells, taken before intestinal transplant. The clonotype comes from a human donor who received an intestinal transplant. As DNA, the CDR3 is TGTGCCAGCAGCGAGAACAGACAGGGTCCGTATGGCTACACCTTC. It encodes CASSENRQGPYGYTF.